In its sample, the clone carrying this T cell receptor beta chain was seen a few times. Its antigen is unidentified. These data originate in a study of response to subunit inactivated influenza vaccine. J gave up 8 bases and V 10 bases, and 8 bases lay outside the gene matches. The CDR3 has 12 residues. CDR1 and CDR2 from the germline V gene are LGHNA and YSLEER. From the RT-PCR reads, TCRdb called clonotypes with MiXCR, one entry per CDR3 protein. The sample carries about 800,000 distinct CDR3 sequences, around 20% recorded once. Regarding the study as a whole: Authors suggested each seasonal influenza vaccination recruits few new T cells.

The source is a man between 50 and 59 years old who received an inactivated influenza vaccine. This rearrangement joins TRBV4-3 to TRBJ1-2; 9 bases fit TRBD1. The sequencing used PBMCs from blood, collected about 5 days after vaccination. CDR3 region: CAMKGQGAGYTF. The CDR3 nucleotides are TGCGCCATGAAGGGACAGGGTGCCGGCTACACCTTC.